This T cell receptor beta chain is drawn from a study of control samples from healthy donors and cancer patients. TCRdb keeps only in-frame clones here, not all; method: immunoSEQ multiplex PCR. The data show more than 140,000 clones, with under 95% seen just once and more than 6.5% held by the top ten. Trimming at V came to 8 bases and at J to 3 bases, leaving 9 bases not matched to a gene. The CDR3 spans 15 residues. Germline V CDR1 and CDR2: MDHEN, SYDVKM. This receptor was identified in a man younger than 30 in good health. The chain links TRBV28 to TRBJ1-1; 10 bases map to TRBD1. The specimen was blood. CDR3 DNA sequence: TGTGCCAGCCGTCCCGGGACAGGGGCGCACACTGAAGCTTTCTTT. Translated, it gives CASRPGTGAHTEAFF. The variable domain in full, completed from reference TRBV28 and TRBJ1-1, reads DVKVTQSSRYLVKRTGEKVFLECVQDMDHENMFWYRQDPGLGLRLIYFSYDVKMKEKGDIPEGYSVSREKKERFSLILESASTNQTSMYLCASRPGTGAHTEAFFGQGTRLTVV.